Listed below are T cell receptor beta chains from one sample, sequenced in a study of shared clonotypes between healthy human individuals. Data came from immunoSEQ multiplex PCR; TCRdb stores just in-frame clones and leaves some out. Of about 2 million clones in the sample, 95% were seen once. Sequencing was performed on naive CD4+ T cells sorted from blood. Receptor source: a man younger than 35 in good health. Both conserved end residues are part of each CDR3. The order of the fields is J gene, D gene, V gene, clone size, CDR3 DNA, CDR3 protein. The D gene is left open where the match is weak. Size is stated for part of the rows, as once, few or many counts, or as a class when the clone is expanded.

TRBJ2-1 TRBD2 TRBV29-1 NA TGCAGCGTGGGACGGACTAGCGGGGAGGGGGATGAGCAGTTCTTC CSVGRTSGEGDEQFF
TRBJ2-7 NA TRBV2 NA TGTGCCAGCCGACGGGAGACGAAGCTTACGTACTACGAGCAGTACTTC CASRRETKLTYYEQYF
TRBJ1-2 NA TRBV15 NA TGTGCCACCAGCAGAGATTCCCCCGGCACCAGGGGCTACACCTTC CATSRDSPGTRGYTF
TRBJ2-7 NA TRBV5-4 NA TGTGCCAGCAGCTTTGGCCAGGGGCCCTACGAGCAGTACTTC CASSFGQGPYEQYF
TRBJ1-2 NA TRBV5-1 NA TGCGCCAGCAGCTTCGGCAGAACTAACTATGGCTACACCTTC CASSFGRTNYGYTF
TRBJ2-7 NA TRBV27 NA TGTGCCAGCACTGGTCTGCGAGACCGTGTCTACGAGCAGTACTTC CASTGLRDRVYEQYF
TRBJ2-3 NA TRBV6-6 NA TGTGCCAGCAGTTTTAGCACAGATACGCAGTATTTT CASSFSTDTQYF
TRBJ1-4 NA TRBV10-3 NA TGTGCCATAGGGGATGAAAAACTGTTTTTT CAIGDEKLFF
TRBJ1-2 NA TRBV30 NA TGTGCCTGGAGGAGAATGGACAGTAACTATGGCTACACCTTC CAWRRMDSNYGYTF
TRBJ1-1 NA TRBV7-9 once TGTGCCAGCAGCTCTACAAAGAACACTGAAGCTTTCTTT CASSSTKNTEAFF
TRBJ2-6 NA TRBV18 NA TGTGCCAGCTCGAGTGGCAGGGAATTCTCTGGGGCCAACGTCCTGACTTTC CASSSGREFSGANVLTF
TRBJ1-5 NA TRBV19 NA TGTGCCAGTAGTAATGAAGGGGCTTATCAGCCCCAGCATTTT CASSNEGAYQPQHF
TRBJ2-3 NA TRBV6-6 NA TGTGCCAGCAGCTCAGGGGGGGCCGGTTTTAGCGATACGCAGTATTTT CASSSGGAGFSDTQYF
TRBJ2-5 TRBD2 TRBV9 NA TGTGCCAGCAGCGTAGCCCCAGCGGGGATGCAAGAGACCCAGTACTTC CASSVAPAGMQETQYF
TRBJ2-1 TRBD2 TRBV7-2 NA TGTGCCAGCAGCCCAGTGTCCGGGACTAGCGGGAACCCTGAGCAGTTCTTC CASSPVSGTSGNPEQFF
TRBJ1-6 TRBD1 TRBV6-6 once TGTGCCAGCATTGACAGGGCTGGAAATTCACCCCTCCACTTT CASIDRAGNSPLHF
TRBJ1-2 TRBD1 TRBV5-1 NA TGCGCCAGCAGCTTGGGGGACAGGGCGGATGGCTACACCTTC CASSLGDRADGYTF
TRBJ2-7 TRBD2 TRBV7-2 NA TGTGCCAGCAGCTTAAAAGCGGGAGGGCCCTACGAGCAGTACTTC CASSLKAGGPYEQYF
TRBJ2-4 TRBD1 TRBV18 NA TGTGCCAGCTCACCGACAGGGGGGGACATTCAGTACTTC CASSPTGGDIQYF
TRBJ1-2 NA TRBV2 NA TGTGCCAGCAGTGTCGTCAGGGAGAGTGGCTACACCTTC CASSVVRESGYTF
TRBJ2-6 NA TRBV10-3 NA TGTGCCACCTCACCTGGGGCCAACGTCCTGACTTTC CATSPGANVLTF
TRBJ2-3 NA TRBV30 once TGTGCCTGGGCGCACGGAGGGAAGAGCACAGATACGCAGTATTTT CAWAHGGKSTDTQYF
TRBJ1-2 NA TRBV4-3 NA TGCGCCAGCAGCCAAGGGGACGGGGGAAGCGGCTACACCTTC CASSQGDGGSGYTF
TRBJ2-3 NA TRBV30 NA TGTGCCTGGACGCAAACTAGCACAGATACGCAGTATTTT CAWTQTSTDTQYF
TRBJ2-7 NA TRBV27 once TGTGCCAGCAGTTCAAAAGCAGGATTTAGGGCCTACGAGCAGTACTTC CASSSKAGFRAYEQYF
TRBJ2-7 TRBD2 TRBV18 NA TGTGCCAGCTCACCACCGACTAGCGGGGACCGGTCCTACGAGCAGTACTTC CASSPPTSGDRSYEQYF
TRBJ2-1 NA TRBV6-5 NA TGTGCCAGCAGTTGGGGCGGTGAGCAGTTCTTC CASSWGGEQFF
TRBJ2-7 NA TRBV13 NA TGTGCCAGCAGCTCGCTGGACCGTCCCTACGAGCAGTACTTC CASSSLDRPYEQYF
TRBJ1-2 TRBD1 TRBV14 NA TGTGCCAGCAGCCCCCGGGACAGGGGAGTAATTTCCTTC CASSPRDRGVISF
TRBJ1-4 NA TRBV5-6 NA TGTGCCAGCAGCTTGCAGAGAAATGAAAAACTGTTTTTT CASSLQRNEKLFF
TRBJ2-7 TRBD2 TRBV18 NA TGTGCCAGCTCCCTCGCGGGAGAGGGCACCCACGAGCAGTACTTC CASSLAGEGTHEQYF
TRBJ1-2 NA TRBV10-3 NA TGTGCCATCAGTGGGATCATGACAGACTATGGCTACACCTTC CAISGIMTDYGYTF
TRBJ2-7 NA TRBV6-5 once TGTGCCAGCAGTTACGGATTAAGGGGGGGGCCCTACGAGCAGTACTTC CASSYGLRGGPYEQYF
TRBJ2-3 NA TRBV19 NA TGTGCCAGTAGCCTTTCAGTCTTCGGCACAGATACGCAGTATTTT CASSLSVFGTDTQYF
TRBJ2-2 NA TRBV2 NA TGTGCCAGCAGCTATGGGACGAACACCGGGGAGCTGTTTTTT CASSYGTNTGELFF
TRBJ2-1 NA TRBV5-4 NA TGTGCCAGCAGCTTGGAGGGGGGGACCTCCTACAATGAGCAGTTCTTC CASSLEGGTSYNEQFF
TRBJ1-5 NA TRBV6-4 NA TGTGCCATCCCTGTTAATTGGGTAGAGCAGCCCCAGCATTTT CAIPVNWVEQPQHF
TRBJ2-5 NA TRBV6-1 NA TGTGCCAGCAGCAAGTGGTCGGAGACGGAAGAGACCCAGTACTTC CASSKWSETEETQYF
TRBJ2-5 NA TRBV30 NA TGTGCCTGGAGTGTTCAGAGGGGTAGCCAAGAGACCCAGTACTTC CAWSVQRGSQETQYF
TRBJ2-3 TRBD2 TRBV5-6 NA TGTGCCAGCAGCTTGGTAGCGGGATGGGGCACAGATACGCAGTATTTT CASSLVAGWGTDTQYF